The next 2 T cell receptor beta chains were all read from a single sample in a study of CD8 T cells in Susac syndrome. The RNA input was about 0.5 to 1 ug, and it was reverse transcribed with random hexamers. TCRdb reprocessed the immunoSEQ multiplex PCR reads with MiXCR, giving one entry per CDR3 protein. The profile covers roughly 190,000 distinct CDR3 sequences, with more than 85% appearing a single time and 0.085% to 0.1% taken by the ten largest. Sequenced: CD4+ T cells from PBMCs. The receptor source for this set is a human donor with Susac syndrome.

This chain connects TRBV6-1 to TRBJ2-7; D call uncertain. Trimming removed 5 bases from V and 6 bases from J, with 8 bases in between. The germline V gene has CDR1 MNHNS and CDR2 SASEGT. The CDR3 totals 11 residues. The CDR3 DNA reads as TGTGCCAGCAGTCCGCGGTCCGAGCAGTACTTC. The encoded protein is CASSPRSEQYF.

The genes are TRBV18 and TRBJ1-1; D possibly corresponds to TRBD1 (6 bases). Germline CDR1 reads KGHSH; CDR2 reads LQKENI. V was shortened by 6 bases and J by 4 bases, with 15 bases between the two germline ends. The CDR3 covers 14 residues. CDR3 residues: CASSPSTGLTEAFF. CDR3 DNA: TGTGCCAGCTCGCCTTCGACAGGCCTCACTGAAGCTTTCTTT.